Each of the 8 T cell receptor beta chains below was sequenced from the same sample in a study of T cell repertoires in cytomegalovirus infection. TCRdb ran MiXCR on the reads and lists one entry per CDR3 protein. This table has approximately 500,000 distinct CDR3 sequences, about 11% appearing once. The sample comprised PBMCs. Receptor source: a human donor in good health (CMV status not recorded). Some clones in this sample may be carry-over from other donors' samples.

This clonotype was seen ten or more times. The J gene is TRBJ1-6, the V gene TRBV12-3 or TRBV12-4; D is unresolved. The V end lost 1 base, the J end lost 7 bases, and 8 bases lay between the germline ends. The CDR3 has 14 amino acids. The DNA for the CDR3 is TGTGCCAGCAGTTTAGGGCAGAGCAATTCACCCCTCCACTTT. This encodes CASSLGQSNSPLHF.

CDR3 bases: TGTGCCACCAGCAGAGAGGCAGGGAGATCCTACGAGCAGTACTTC. The encoded protein is CATSREAGRSYEQYF. J is TRBJ2-7 and V is TRBV15; D is possibly TRBD1 or TRBD2 (5 bases each). Germline CDR1 reads LNHNV; CDR2 reads YYDKDF (reference sequence). The CDR3 covers 15 residues. Trimming shortened V by 0 bases and J by 1 base, and 10 bases separated the two germline ends.

This chain links TRBV5-5 with TRBJ2-5; D assignment may be TRBD1 or TRBD2 (6 bases each). This CDR3 has 15 amino acids. Trimming removed 0 bases at V and 1 base at J, with 10 bases between. The V gene's germline CDR1 is SGHKS and CDR2 YYEKEE (reference sequence). The CDR3 here is CASSLGGGPQETQYF. The DNA for the CDR3 is TGTGCCAGCAGCTTGGGAGGGGGGCCCCAAGAGACCCAGTACTTC.

The chain uses TRBV29-1 and TRBJ2-1; 8 bases align to TRBD2. The V segment lost 0 bases and the J segment 7 bases; nucleotides outside the gene matches: 8. Per germline, CDR1 SQVTM and CDR2 ANQGSEA. The CDR3 has 15 residues. The CDR3 sequence: CSVEEGTGGPNEQFF. The CDR3 DNA follows: TGCAGCGTTGAAGAAGGGACGGGAGGGCCTAATGAGCAGTTCTTC.

This clonotype was detected many times. At one end the junction does not follow the germline gene, possibly because of a read error. V gene TRBV7-2 combines with J gene TRBJ2-7; 10 bases match TRBD2. CDR1 is SGHTA, CDR2 FQGNSA, per germline. This CDR3 spans 15 amino acids. The CDR3 nucleotides are TGTGCCAGCAGCGTAGCGGGGGGTCATAACTACGAGCAGTACTTC. It yields the protein CASSVAGGHNYEQYF.

The chain carries TRBV18 and TRBJ2-7; the D is unclear. CDR3 size: 15 residues. Trimming took off 5 bases at V and 0 bases at J, with 14 bases between the two ends. The V gene's germline CDR1 is KGHSH and CDR2 LQKENI. The CDR3 nucleotides are TGTGCCAGCTCATATCTGGACGGACCCTCCTACGAGCAGTACTTC. Translation: CASSYLDGPSYEQYF.

At least ten counts were recorded for this clonotype. The chain recombines TRBV27 with TRBJ1-2; no clear D. V gave up 5 bases and J gave up 8 bases, with 15 bases separating them. The CDR3 is 13 amino acids. The V gene's germline CDR1 is MNHEY and CDR2 SMNVEV (reference sequence). CDR3 in DNA: TGTGCCAGCAGTCCCGGGTCTGAGGGAGGCTACACCTTC. Its translation is CASSPGSEGGYTF.

There are many counts of this clonotype. The chain carries TRBV6-6 and TRBJ1-5, with a weak D call TRBD1 (5 bases). This CDR3 is 16 amino acids long. V was pared by 5 bases and J by 1 base, with 15 bases between. CDR1 and CDR2 (germline): MNHNY, SVGAGI (reference sequence). The chain's CDR3 is CASSPDVGGSNQPQHF. The CDR3 region has the DNA TGTGCCAGCAGTCCCGATGTGGGGGGGAGCAATCAGCCCCAGCATTTT.